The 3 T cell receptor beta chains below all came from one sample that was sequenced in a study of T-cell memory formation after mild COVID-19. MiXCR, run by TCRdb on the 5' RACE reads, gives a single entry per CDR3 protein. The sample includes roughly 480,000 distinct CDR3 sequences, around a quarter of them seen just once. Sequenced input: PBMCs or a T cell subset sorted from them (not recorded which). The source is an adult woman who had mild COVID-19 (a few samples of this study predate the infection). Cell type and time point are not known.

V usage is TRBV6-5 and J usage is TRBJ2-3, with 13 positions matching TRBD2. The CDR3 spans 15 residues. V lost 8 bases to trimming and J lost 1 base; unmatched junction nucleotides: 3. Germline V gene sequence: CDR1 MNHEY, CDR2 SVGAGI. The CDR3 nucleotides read TGTGCCAGCGCCGGACTAGCGGGGGGCACAGATACGCAGTATTTT. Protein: CASAGLAGGTDTQYF.

The CDR3 DNA reads as TGCAGTGCTAGATTTTCTAGGACTACCATCGAGCAGTTCTTC. Translation gives CSARFSRTTIEQFF. The V and J genes are TRBV20-1 and TRBJ2-1; possible D gene TRBD2, 6 bases. The CDR3 consists of 14 residues. V dropped 2 bases and J dropped 10 bases, with 18 bases sitting between them. The germline gives CDR1 DFQATT, CDR2 SNEGSKA (reference sequence).

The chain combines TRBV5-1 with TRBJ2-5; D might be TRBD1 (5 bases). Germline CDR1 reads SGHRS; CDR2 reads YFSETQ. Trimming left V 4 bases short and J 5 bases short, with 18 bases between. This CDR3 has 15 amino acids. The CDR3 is CASSTPQGVRETQYF. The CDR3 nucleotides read TGCGCCAGCAGCACCCCTCAAGGGGTTCGGGAGACCCAGTACTTC.